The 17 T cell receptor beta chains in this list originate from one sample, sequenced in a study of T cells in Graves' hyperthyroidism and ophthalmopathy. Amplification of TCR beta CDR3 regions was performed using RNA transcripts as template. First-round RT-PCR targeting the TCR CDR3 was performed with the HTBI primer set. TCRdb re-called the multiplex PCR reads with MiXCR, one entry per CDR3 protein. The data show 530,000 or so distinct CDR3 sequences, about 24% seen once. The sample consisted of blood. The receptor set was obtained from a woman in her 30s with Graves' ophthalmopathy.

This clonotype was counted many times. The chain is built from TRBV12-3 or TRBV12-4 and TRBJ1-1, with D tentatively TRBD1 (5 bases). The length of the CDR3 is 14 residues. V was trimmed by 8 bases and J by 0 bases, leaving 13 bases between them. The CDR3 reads CASASQGLNTEAFF. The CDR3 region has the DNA TGTGCCAGCGCAAGCCAGGGCTTGAACACTGAAGCTTTCTTT.

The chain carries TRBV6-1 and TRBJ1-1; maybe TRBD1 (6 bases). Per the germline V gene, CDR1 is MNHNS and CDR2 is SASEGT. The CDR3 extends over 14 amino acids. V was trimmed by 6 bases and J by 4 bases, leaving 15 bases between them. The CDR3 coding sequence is TGTGCCAGCAGACCACAGGGTTGGGGCACTGAAGCTTTCTTT. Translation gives CASRPQGWGTEAFF.

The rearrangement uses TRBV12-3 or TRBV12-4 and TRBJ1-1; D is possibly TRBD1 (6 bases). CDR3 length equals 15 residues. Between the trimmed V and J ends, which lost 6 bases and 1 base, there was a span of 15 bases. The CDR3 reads CASSSGTLTNTEAFF. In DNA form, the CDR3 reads TGTGCCAGCAGCTCCGGGACACTAACGAACACTGAAGCTTTCTTT.

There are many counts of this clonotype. CDR3 sequence: CASSPGQYQETQYF. CDR3 DNA: TGCGCCAGCAGCCCCGGACAGTACCAAGAGACCCAGTACTTC. The chain links TRBV5-1 to TRBJ2-5, with a possible D match to TRBD1 (6 bases). Trimming removed 4 bases at V and 0 bases at J, with 10 bases between. Germline-derived CDR1 and CDR2 are SGHRS and YFSETQ. The CDR3 totals 14 residues.

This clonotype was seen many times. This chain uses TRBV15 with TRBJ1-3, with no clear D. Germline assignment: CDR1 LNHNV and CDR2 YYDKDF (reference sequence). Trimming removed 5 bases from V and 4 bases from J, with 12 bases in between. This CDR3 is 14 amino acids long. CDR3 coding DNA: TGTGCCACCAGCGCTCAGACGGGGGGAAACACCATATATTTT. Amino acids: CATSAQTGGNTIYF.

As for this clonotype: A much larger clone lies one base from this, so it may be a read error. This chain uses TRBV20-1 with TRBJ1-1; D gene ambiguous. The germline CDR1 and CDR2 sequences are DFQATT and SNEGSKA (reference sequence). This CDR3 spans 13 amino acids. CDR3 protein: CSVRLTLNTEACF. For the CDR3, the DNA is TGCAGTGTTCGTTTGACCCTGAACACTGAAGCTTGCTTT.

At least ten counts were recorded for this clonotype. The CDR3 spells CASSFTSYSNQPQHF. In DNA, the CDR3 is TGTGCCAGCAGTTTTACCTCTTATAGCAATCAGCCCCAGCATTTT. V and J are TRBV27 and TRBJ1-5; D not resolved. Trimming stripped 3 bases from V and 0 bases from J, with 9 bases between. Germline CDR1 reads MNHEY; CDR2 reads SMNVEV (reference sequence). The CDR3 extends over 15 amino acids.

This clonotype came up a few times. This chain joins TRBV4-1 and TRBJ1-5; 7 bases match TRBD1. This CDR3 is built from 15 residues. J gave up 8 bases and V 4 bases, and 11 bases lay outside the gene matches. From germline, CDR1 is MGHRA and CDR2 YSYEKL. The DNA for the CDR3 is TGCGCCAGCAGCCTCTCGACAGGGAGTATAGAGCCCCAGCATTTT. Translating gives CASSLSTGSIEPQHF.

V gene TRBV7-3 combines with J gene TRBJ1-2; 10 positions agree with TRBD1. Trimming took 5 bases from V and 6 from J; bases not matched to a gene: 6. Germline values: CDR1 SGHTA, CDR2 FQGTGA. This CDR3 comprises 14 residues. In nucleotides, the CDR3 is TGTGCCAGCAGCAGGACAGGGACAGGGGATGGCTACACCTTC. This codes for CASSRTGTGDGYTF.

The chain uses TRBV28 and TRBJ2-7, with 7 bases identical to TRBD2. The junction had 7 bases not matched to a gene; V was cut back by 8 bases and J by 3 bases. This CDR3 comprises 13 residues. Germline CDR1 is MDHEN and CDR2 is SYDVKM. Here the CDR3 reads CASGRLADYEQYF. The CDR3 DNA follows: TGTGCCAGCGGGCGTCTAGCGGACTACGAGCAGTACTTC.

CDR3 sequence: CASSPPDRELHGYTF. CDR3 bases: TGCGCCAGCAGCCCCCCTGACAGAGAACTCCATGGCTACACCTTC. The chain employs TRBV5-1 and TRBJ1-2; perhaps TRBD1 as D (5 bases). This CDR3 region has 15 residues. CDR1 and CDR2 from the germline V gene are SGHRS and YFSETQ. V lost 4 bases and J 6 bases, leaving 19 bases between the germline ends.

The CDR3 loop is CASSLGGVPYGYTF. DNA for the CDR3: TGTGCCAGCAGCTTAGGGGGGGTCCCCTATGGCTACACCTTC. The chain links TRBV7-8 to TRBJ1-2, with D maybe TRBD1 (5 bases). Germline loops: CDR1 SGHVS, CDR2 FQNEAQ. With 1 base removed from V and 4 bases from J, the gap between germline ends came to 10 bases. The CDR3 covers 14 residues.

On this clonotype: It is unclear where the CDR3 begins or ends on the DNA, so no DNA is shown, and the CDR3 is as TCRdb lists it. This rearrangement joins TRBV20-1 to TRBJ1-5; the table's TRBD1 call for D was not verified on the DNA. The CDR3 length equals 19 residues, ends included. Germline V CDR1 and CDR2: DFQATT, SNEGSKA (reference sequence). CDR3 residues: CSVGQGREQYFGPGQPQHF.

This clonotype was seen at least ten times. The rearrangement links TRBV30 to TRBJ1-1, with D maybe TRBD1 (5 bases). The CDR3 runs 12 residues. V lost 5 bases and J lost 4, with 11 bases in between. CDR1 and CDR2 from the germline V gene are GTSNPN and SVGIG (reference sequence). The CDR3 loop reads CAWRRGVTEAFF. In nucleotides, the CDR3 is TGTGCCTGGCGAAGGGGCGTCACTGAAGCTTTCTTT.

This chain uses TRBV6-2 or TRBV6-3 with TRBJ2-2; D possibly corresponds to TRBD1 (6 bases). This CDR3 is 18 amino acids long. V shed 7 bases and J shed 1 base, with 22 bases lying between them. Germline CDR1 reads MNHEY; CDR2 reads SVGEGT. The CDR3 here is CASTPGDNFPRNTGELFF. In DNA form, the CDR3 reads TGTGCCAGCACACCCGGGGACAACTTCCCTAGGAACACCGGGGAGCTGTTTTTT.

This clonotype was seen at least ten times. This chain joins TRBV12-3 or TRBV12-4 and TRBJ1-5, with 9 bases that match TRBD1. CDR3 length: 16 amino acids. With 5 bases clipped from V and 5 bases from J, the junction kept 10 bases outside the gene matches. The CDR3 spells CASSPGTGWIDQPQHF. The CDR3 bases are TGTGCCAGCAGTCCCGGGACAGGGTGGATTGATCAGCCCCAGCATTTT.

CDR3 DNA: TGTGCCACCTGGGTCAGTGGTTACGAGCAGTACTTC. As protein: CATWVSGYEQYF. The chain couples TRBV10-3 to TRBJ2-7; no firm D call. Germline-derived CDR1 and CDR2 are ENHRY and SYGVKD. The ends were cut back, 10 bases at V and 4 bases at J, with 14 bases in the middle. The CDR3 runs 12 residues.